The present entry profiles one TCR beta chain with its context. The junction does not match germline at one end; this may be a read error. The data belong to a study of T cells in Graves' hyperthyroidism and ophthalmopathy. Germline CDR1 SGHVS, CDR2 FQNEAQ. The CDR3 has 13 amino acids. TCR beta CDR3 regions were amplified from RNA. HTBI primers were used for first-round RT-PCR of the TCR CDR3. Each CDR3 protein is one row after TCRdb ran MiXCR on the multiplex PCR reads. In the table there are 500,000 to 600,000 distinct CDR3 sequences, just over 45% of which are singletons. This receptor was obtained from an adult woman with Graves' disease, either hyperthyroidism or ophthalmopathy (not recorded which). The chain links TRBV7-8 to TRBJ2-7; D is ambiguous. The sequenced sample consisted of peripheral blood or thyroid tissue (not recorded which). DNA for the CDR3: TGTGCCAGCAGTTTAGCACCTACCTACGAGCAGTACTTC. Translation: CASSLAPTYEQYF.